The entry that follows covers one TCR beta chain sequence. Its antigen is undetermined. The data derive from a study of blood T cells in healthy people across ages. V was shortened by 6 bases and J by 8 bases, with 10 bases between the two germline ends. This CDR3 contains 10 residues. The germline CDR1 and CDR2 sequences are DFQATT and SNEGSKA (reference sequence). A J-beta primer mix and a sample-barcoded 5' primer were used in a second PCR of about 7 to 11 cycles. TCRdb itself ran the 5' RACE reads through MiXCR, one entry per CDR3 protein. The table records 1.5 million to 1.9 million distinct CDR3 sequences, roughly 43% of them present only once. Study-level findings and limits: Because sorting was not performed, PBMCs prevented conclusive naive versus antigen-experienced comparison. The authors considered diversity estimates from one million T cells to be underestimates.

The sequence was obtained from a woman aged 18-30 years in good health. Sequences were obtained from blood. This chain links TRBV20-1 with TRBJ1-2; D is unclear. For the CDR3, the DNA is TGCAGTGCGACCGACGCCGGCTACACCTTC. Amino acid sequence: CSATDAGYTF.